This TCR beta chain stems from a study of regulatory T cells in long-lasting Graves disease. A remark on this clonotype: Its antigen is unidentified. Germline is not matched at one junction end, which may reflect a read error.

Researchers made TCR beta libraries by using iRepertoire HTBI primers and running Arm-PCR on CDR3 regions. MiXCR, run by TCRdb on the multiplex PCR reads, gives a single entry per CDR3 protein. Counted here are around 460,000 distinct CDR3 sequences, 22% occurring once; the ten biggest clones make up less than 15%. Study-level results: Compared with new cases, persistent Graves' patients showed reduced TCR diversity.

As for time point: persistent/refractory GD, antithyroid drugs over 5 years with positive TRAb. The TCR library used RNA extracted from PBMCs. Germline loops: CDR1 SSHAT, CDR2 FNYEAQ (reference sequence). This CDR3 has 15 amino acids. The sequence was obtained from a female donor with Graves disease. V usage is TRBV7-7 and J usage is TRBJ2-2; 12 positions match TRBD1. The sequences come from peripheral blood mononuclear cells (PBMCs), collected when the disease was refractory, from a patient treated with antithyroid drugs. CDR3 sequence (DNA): TGTGCTAGCAGCTCCGGGACAGGGGGCAGTTGGGAGCTGTTTTTT. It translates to CASSSGTGGSWELFF.